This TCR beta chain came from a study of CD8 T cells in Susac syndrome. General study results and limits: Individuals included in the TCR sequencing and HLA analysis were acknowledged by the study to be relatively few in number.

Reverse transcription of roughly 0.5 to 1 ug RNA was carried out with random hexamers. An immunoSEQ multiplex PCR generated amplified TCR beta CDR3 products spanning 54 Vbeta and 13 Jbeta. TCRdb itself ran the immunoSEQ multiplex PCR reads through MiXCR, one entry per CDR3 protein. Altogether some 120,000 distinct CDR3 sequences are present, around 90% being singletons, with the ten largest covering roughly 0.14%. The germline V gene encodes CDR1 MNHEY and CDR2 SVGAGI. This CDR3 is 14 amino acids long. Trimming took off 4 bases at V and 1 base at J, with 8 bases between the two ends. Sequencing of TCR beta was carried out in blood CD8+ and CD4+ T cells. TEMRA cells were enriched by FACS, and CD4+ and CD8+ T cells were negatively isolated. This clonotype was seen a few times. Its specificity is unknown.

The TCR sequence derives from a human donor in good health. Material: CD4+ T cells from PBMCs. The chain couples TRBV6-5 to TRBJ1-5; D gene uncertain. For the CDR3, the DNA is TGTGCCAGCAGTTTGGGCAGGAGCAATCAGCCCCAGCATTTT. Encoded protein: CASSLGRSNQPQHF.